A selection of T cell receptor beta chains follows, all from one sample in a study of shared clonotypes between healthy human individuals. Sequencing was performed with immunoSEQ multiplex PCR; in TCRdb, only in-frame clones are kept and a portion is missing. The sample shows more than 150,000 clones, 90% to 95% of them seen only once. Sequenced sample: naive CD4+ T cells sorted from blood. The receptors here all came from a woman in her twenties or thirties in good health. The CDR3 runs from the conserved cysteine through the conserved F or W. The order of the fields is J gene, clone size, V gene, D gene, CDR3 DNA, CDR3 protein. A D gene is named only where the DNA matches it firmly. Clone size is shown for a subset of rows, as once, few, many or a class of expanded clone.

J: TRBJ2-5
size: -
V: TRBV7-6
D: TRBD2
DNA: TGTGCCAGCAGCCCAAACCTCCCGGGACTAGCGGGAGGTGGCGTGGACTTC
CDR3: CASSPNLPGLAGGGVDF

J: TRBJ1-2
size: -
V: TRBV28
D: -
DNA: TGTGCCAGCAGTTTTCATCCGGACATTAACTATGGCTACACCTTC
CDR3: CASSFHPDINYGYTF

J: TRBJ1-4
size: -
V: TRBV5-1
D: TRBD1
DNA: TGCGCCAGCAGCCACGGGACAGGGGCAACTAATGAAAAACTGTTTTTT
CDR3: CASSHGTGATNEKLFF

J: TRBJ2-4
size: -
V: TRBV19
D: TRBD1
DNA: TGTGCCAGTAGTTTCTTACAGGGGGCCCAGTACTTC
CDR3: CASSFLQGAQYF

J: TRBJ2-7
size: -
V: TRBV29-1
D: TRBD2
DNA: TGCAGCGCCCTGACTAGCGGGAGCTCCTACGAGCAGTACTTC
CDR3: CSALTSGSSYEQYF

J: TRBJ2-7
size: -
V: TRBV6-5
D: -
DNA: TGTGCCAGCAGTTACTCGATTTCGGGGAGGAGGGAGCAGTACTTC
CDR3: CASSYSISGRREQYF

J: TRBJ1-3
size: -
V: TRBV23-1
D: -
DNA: TGCGCCAGCAGTCAATCGTTCGTTCCCCCTGGAAACACCATATATTTT
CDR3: CASSQSFVPPGNTIYF

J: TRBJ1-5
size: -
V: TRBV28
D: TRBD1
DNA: TGTGCCAGCAGCCGAGGACAGGGCTGGGGAAATCAGCCCCAGCATTTT
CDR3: CASSRGQGWGNQPQHF

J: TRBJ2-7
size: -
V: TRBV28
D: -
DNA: TGTGCCAGCAGGCGGACAGACACCTACGAGCAGTACTTC
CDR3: CASRRTDTYEQYF

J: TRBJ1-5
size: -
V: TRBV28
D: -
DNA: TGTGCCAGCAGTAGCCGGGACAAACTAAGCATTAGCAATCAGCCCCAGCATTTT
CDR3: CASSSRDKLSISNQPQHF

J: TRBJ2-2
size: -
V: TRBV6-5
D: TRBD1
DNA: TGTGCCAGCAGTTACGACAGGGACACCGGGGAGCTGTTTTTT
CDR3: CASSYDRDTGELFF

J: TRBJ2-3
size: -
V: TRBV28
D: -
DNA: TGTGCCAGCAGTCTACTCACAGATACGCAGTATTTT
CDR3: CASSLLTDTQYF

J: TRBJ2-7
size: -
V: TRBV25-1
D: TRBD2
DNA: TGTGCCAGTGGGACTAGCGGTACCTACGAGCAGTACTTC
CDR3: CASGTSGTYEQYF

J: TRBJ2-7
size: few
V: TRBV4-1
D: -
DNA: TGCGCCAGCAGCCAAGATAGGGTCTACGAGCAGTACTTC
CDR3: CASSQDRVYEQYF

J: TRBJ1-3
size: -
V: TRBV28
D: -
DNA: TGTGCCAGCAGTTTACCTGGGAGCTCTGGAAACACCATATATTTT
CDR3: CASSLPGSSGNTIYF

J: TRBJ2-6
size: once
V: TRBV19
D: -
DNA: TGTGCCAGTAGTAGTGGCTCTGGGGCCAACGTCCTGACTTTC
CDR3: CASSSGSGANVLTF

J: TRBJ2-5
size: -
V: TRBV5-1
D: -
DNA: TGCGCCAGCAGCTTGGTTCCCCAATCTGAGACCCAGTACTTC
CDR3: CASSLVPQSETQYF

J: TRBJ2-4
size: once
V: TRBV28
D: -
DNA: TGTGCCAGCAGTTTTGGACAAAACATTCAGTACTTC
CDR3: CASSFGQNIQYF

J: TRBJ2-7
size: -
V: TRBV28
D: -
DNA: TGTGCCAGCAGCGCTAGCTATGGATCCTACGAGCAGTACTTC
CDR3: CASSASYGSYEQYF

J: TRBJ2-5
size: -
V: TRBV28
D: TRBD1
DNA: TGTGCCAGCAGTTCGCCTCCGGGACAGGGAAAATCCTACGAAGGGCAGTACTTC
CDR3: CASSSPPGQGKSYEGQYF

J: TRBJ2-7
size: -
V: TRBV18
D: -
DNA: TGTGCCAGCTCACCACCGTCACAGGGAAGCTACGAGCAGTACTTC
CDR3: CASSPPSQGSYEQYF

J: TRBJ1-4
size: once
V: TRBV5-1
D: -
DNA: TGCGCCAGCAGCTTACCTAATGAAAAACTGTTTTTT
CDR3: CASSLPNEKLFF

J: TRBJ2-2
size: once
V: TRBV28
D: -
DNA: TGTGCCAGCAGTTCCGGACAGTTAACCGGGGAGCTGTTTTTT
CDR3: CASSSGQLTGELFF

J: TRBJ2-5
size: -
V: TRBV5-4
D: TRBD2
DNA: TGTGCCAGCAGCCTCCGACTAGCGGGAGTAGGGGAGCAGTACTTC
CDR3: CASSLRLAGVGEQYF

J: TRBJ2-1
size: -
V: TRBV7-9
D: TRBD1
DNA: TGTGCCAGCAGCGCCGGGACAGTAAACAATGAGCAGTTCTTC
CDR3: CASSAGTVNNEQFF

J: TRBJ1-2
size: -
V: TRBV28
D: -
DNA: TGTGCCAGCAGCCGGCAGGACTATGGCTACACCTTC
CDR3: CASSRQDYGYTF

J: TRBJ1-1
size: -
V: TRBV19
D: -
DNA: TGTGCCAGTAGTAAAAGGGGCGATTGGGTGGACACTGAAGCTTTCTTT
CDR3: CASSKRGDWVDTEAFF

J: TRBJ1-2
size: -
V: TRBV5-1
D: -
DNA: TGCGCCAGCAGCAGGCTCGGGACTCGGGGCTACACCTTC
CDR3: CASSRLGTRGYTF

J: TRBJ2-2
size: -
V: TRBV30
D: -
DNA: TGTGCCTGGACCTGGACAGCGAACACCGGGGAGCTGTTTTTT
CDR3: CAWTWTANTGELFF

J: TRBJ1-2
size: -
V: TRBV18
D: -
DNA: TGTGCCAGCTCATCTCCTGGGACCACCACCTATGGCTACACCTTC
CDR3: CASSSPGTTTYGYTF

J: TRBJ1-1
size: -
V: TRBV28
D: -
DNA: TGTGCCAGCAGGGAGTGGTTCGGGCATATCTCTGAAGCTTTCTTT
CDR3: CASREWFGHISEAFF

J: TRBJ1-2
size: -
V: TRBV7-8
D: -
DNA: TGTGCCAGCAGCTTCGATCTGGGGGACGGCTACACCTTC
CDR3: CASSFDLGDGYTF

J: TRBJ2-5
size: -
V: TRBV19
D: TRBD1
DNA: TGTGCCAGTAGTATAGGGGGCCAGGGGGCGAAGACCCAGTACTTC
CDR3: CASSIGGQGAKTQYF

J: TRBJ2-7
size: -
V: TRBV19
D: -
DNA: TGTGCCAGTGCCATTGGTGGTGGACTGACCTACGAGCAGTACTTC
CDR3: CASAIGGGLTYEQYF

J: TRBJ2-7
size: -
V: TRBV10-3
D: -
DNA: TGTGCCTCAACGTCGGGGGACCTCCACGAGCAGTACTTC
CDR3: CASTSGDLHEQYF

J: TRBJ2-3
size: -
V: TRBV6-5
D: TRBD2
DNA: TGTGCCAGCAGAAACGGGGGGACCACAGATACGCAGTATTTT
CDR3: CASRNGGTTDTQYF

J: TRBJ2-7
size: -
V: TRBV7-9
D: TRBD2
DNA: TGTGCCAGCAGCTTAAGCGGGAGAATCGACGAGCAGTACTTC
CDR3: CASSLSGRIDEQYF

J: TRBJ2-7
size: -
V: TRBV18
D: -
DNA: TGTGCCAGCTCACCCTCGACCCCCGGGACTTTCTCCTACGAGCAGTACTTC
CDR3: CASSPSTPGTFSYEQYF

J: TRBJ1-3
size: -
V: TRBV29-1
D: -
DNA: TGCAGCGTTGGACCATCAGGGTTTGGAAACACCATATATTTT
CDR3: CSVGPSGFGNTIYF